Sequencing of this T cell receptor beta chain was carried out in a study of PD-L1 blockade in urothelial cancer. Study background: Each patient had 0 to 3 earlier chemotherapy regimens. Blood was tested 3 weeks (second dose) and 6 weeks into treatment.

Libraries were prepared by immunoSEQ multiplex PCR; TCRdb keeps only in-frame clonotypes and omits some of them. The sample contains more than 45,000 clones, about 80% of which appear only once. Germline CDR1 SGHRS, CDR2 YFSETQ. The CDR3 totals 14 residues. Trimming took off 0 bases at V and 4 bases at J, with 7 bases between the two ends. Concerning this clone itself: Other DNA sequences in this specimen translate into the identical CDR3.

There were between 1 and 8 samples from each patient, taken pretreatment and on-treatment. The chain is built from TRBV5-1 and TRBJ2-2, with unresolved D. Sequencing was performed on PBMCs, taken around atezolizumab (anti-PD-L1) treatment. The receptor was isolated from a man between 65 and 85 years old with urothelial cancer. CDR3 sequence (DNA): TGCGCCAGCAGCTTGGGTGGCGGCACCGGGGAGCTGTTTTTT. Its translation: CASSLGGGTGELFF.